This TCR beta chain was sequenced for a study of shared clonotypes between healthy human individuals. About the study: CD4 naive cells filled three plates per donor, CD4 memory three, CD8 naive two and CD8 memory one.

Trimming removed 2 bases at V and 3 bases at J, with 8 bases between. The germline V gene has CDR1 MNHEY and CDR2 SMNVEV (reference sequence). The CDR3 totals 13 residues. With regard to this clone: What it binds is not known.

Naivety among CD8 cells was defined by CD45RO negativity and positive CCR7 selection, thereby excluding terminally differentiated effector memory CD45RA+ cells. General study points: In this cohort, only blood was sampled, and tissue repertoires likely differ. The diversity represented, both genetic and in exposure history, was limited by few donors.

The assay was immunoSEQ multiplex PCR, and TCRdb's table has in-frame clones only and misses some. The sample records roughly 850,000 clones, roughly 96% being singletons. What was sequenced was naive CD8+ T cells sorted from blood. This sequence joins TRBV27 and TRBJ2-7; tentative D call: TRBD1 (6 bases). This receptor was identified in a young man in good health. CDR3 in amino acids: CASSLAQGYEQYF. In DNA form, the CDR3 reads TGTGCCAGCAGTTTAGCACAGGGCTACGAGCAGTACTTC.